The rows below give T cell receptor beta chains drawn from one sample of a study of shared clonotypes between healthy human individuals. The protocol was immunoSEQ multiplex PCR, while the TCRdb copy is restricted to in-frame clones and leaves out a portion. The table records roughly 2.5 million clones, approximately 92% of them present only once. The sample comprised naive CD4+ T cells sorted from blood. These receptors were obtained from a man between 18 and 35 years old in good health. The CDR3 runs from the conserved cysteine through the conserved F or W. Fields, in order: J gene, clone size, D gene, V gene, CDR3 DNA, CDR3 protein. D genes are given only for firm matches. Not every row has a clone size; where given, it reads once, few, many or a size class.

TRBJ2-3 | . | . | TRBV6-1 | TGTGCCAGCAGTGTCCAGGGTGCGACAGATACGCAGTATTTT | CASSVQGATDTQYF
TRBJ2-5 | . | . | TRBV28 | TGTGCCAGCAGTTTAGGGGACTCCCAAGAGACCCAGTACTTC | CASSLGDSQETQYF
TRBJ1-1 | few | . | TRBV30 | TGTGCCTGGAGTGCAGGGCCCACTGAAGCTTTCTTT | CAWSAGPTEAFF
TRBJ1-2 | . | TRBD1 | TRBV2 | TGTGCCAGCAGGGACACAGGGGGCGCATATGGCTACACCTTC | CASRDTGGAYGYTF
TRBJ2-3 | . | TRBD2 | TRBV5-1 | TGCGCCAGCAGCTTGGCGGGGGGGCCAGATACGCAGTATTTT | CASSLAGGPDTQYF
TRBJ2-2 | . | . | TRBV6-5 | TGTGCCAGCAGTGCCCAGGGGCAAGTGGTCGGGGAGCTGTTTTTT | CASSAQGQVVGELFF
TRBJ1-4 | once | . | TRBV2 | TGTGCCAGCTTACCGCTGGGGGGAGGAAATGAAAAACTGTTTTTT | CASLPLGGGNEKLFF
TRBJ2-5 | . | TRBD1 | TRBV6-5 | TGTGCCAGCAGGTCGACAGGGCAAGAGACCCAGTACTTC | CASRSTGQETQYF
TRBJ2-2 | . | TRBD2 | TRBV19 | TGTGCCAGTAGTTCTTCTAGCGGGGGGGCCGTGGAGCTGTTTTTT | CASSSSSGGAVELFF
TRBJ2-7 | . | . | TRBV6-1 | TGTGCCAGCAGTGAAGCGCTTGCGGGGTTCGACGAGCAGTACTTC | CASSEALAGFDEQYF
TRBJ2-7 | . | . | TRBV18 | TGTGCCAGCTCACCAGGGGCCCAACTAAGTTACGAGCAGTACTTC | CASSPGAQLSYEQYF
TRBJ1-1 | few | TRBD1 | TRBV9 | TGTGCCAGCAGCCCGCAACAGGGGCGCACTGAAGCTTTCTTT | CASSPQQGRTEAFF
TRBJ2-7 | . | TRBD1 | TRBV5-1 | TGCGCCAGCAGCCAGGGGACAGGGCCCTACGAGCAGTACTTC | CASSQGTGPYEQYF
TRBJ1-1 | once | . | TRBV6-1 | TGTGCCAGCATCCCTTCTCCCGGGGAGAACACTGAAGCTTTCTTT | CASIPSPGENTEAFF
TRBJ2-3 | . | TRBD1 | TRBV4-1 | TGCGCCAGCAGCCAACCACGACAGGGAGAGGCAGATACGCAGTATTTT | CASSQPRQGEADTQYF
TRBJ2-3 | . | TRBD2 | TRBV5-1 | TGCGCCAGCAGCCCTTGGACTAGCGGGGGGTCGAAGGTTACGCAGTATTTT | CASSPWTSGGSKVTQYF
TRBJ2-3 | . | . | TRBV4-1 | TGCGCCAGCAGCCCCCGGGGCCAGACGGGCACAGATACGCAGTATTTT | CASSPRGQTGTDTQYF
TRBJ1-2 | . | . | TRBV6-4 | TGTGCCAGCAGTGACTCTCTTCCCTCGGACGGAGAAAACTATGGCTACACCTTC | CASSDSLPSDGENYGYTF
TRBJ1-1 | . | . | TRBV20-1 | TGCAGTTCCCCTAGGGGCGCTGAAGCTTTCTTT | CSSPRGAEAFF
TRBJ1-1 | . | . | TRBV7-6 | TGTGCCAGCAGCTTAGCGTACGGAGCTGAAGCTTTCTTT | CASSLAYGAEAFF
TRBJ1-1 | . | . | TRBV11-2 | TGTGCCAGCAGCTTAGAATCTTCAGGACGGAACACTGAAGCTTTCTTT | CASSLESSGRNTEAFF
TRBJ1-5 | . | . | TRBV7-9 | TGTGCCAGCAGCTTAAGTGGAGAAGGCCGTACGAATCAGCCCCAGCATTTT | CASSLSGEGRTNQPQHF
TRBJ1-5 | . | . | TRBV5-1 | TGCGCCAGCAGCCCCTTCCCAGGGGGCAATCAGCCCCAGCATTTT | CASSPFPGGNQPQHF
TRBJ2-1 | . | TRBD1 | TRBV5-1 | TGCGCCAGCAGCCTAACACCGGGACAGGGAGGTGAGCAGTTCTTC | CASSLTPGQGGEQFF
TRBJ2-6 | . | . | TRBV7-3 | TGTGCCAGCAGCTTAGGGCAGGGTGGTTCTGGGGCCAACGTCCTGACTTTC | CASSLGQGGSGANVLTF
TRBJ2-7 | . | TRBD1 | TRBV7-6 | TGTGCCAGCAGCCCCGGGACAGGGGGCATTGCTGGGCAGTACTTC | CASSPGTGGIAGQYF
TRBJ2-7 | . | . | TRBV30 | TGTGCCTGGAGTGTAGTGGGCCAGGGGCTCGAGCAGTACTTC | CAWSVVGQGLEQYF
TRBJ1-3 | . | TRBD1 | TRBV9 | TGTGCCAGCAGCGGACGCGGACAGGACCGCTCTGGAAACACCATATATTTT | CASSGRGQDRSGNTIYF
TRBJ2-5 | . | . | TRBV5-1 | TGCGCCAGCAGTCTCACAGGGTCAGGTGAGACCCAGTACTTC | CASSLTGSGETQYF
TRBJ1-2 | . | . | TRBV5-5 | TGTGCCAGCAGCCGCGGGGACGTTGGGGAATATGGCTACACCTTC | CASSRGDVGEYGYTF
TRBJ1-1 | . | . | TRBV7-2 | TGTGCCAGCAGCGTACAGGTGAACACTGAAGCTTTCTTT | CASSVQVNTEAFF
TRBJ2-5 | . | . | TRBV20-1 | TGCAGTGCTACAGGGGGGGAGACCCAGTACTTC | CSATGGETQYF
TRBJ2-7 | . | . | TRBV5-1 | TGCGCCAGCAGCTTGTTAGGAGAGGTCGTGTCCTACGAGCAGTACTTC | CASSLLGEVVSYEQYF
TRBJ1-2 | . | . | TRBV6-5 | TGTGCCAGCAGTTACTCGATCTCTCGGACCGATGGCTACACCTTC | CASSYSISRTDGYTF
TRBJ1-2 | . | . | TRBV10-3 | TGTGCCATCAGCGGGACACTCTATGGCTACACCTTC | CAISGTLYGYTF
TRBJ2-1 | . | TRBD2 | TRBV14 | TGTGCCAGCAGCAAAGGGGACATACGGGAGGGCGGGAGACGATCCTACAATGAGCAGTTCTTC | CASSKGDIREGGRRSYNEQFF
TRBJ2-2 | . | TRBD1 | TRBV18 | TGTGCCAGCTCACTCGGACAGGGCACCACCGGGGAGCTGTTTTTT | CASSLGQGTTGELFF
TRBJ2-1 | . | TRBD2 | TRBV27 | TGTGCCAGCAGTTTATTTTGGGGACTAGCGATTAGCTCCTACAATGAGCAGTTCTTC | CASSLFWGLAISSYNEQFF
TRBJ2-7 | . | TRBD2 | TRBV13 | TGTGCCAGCAGCTCCTATATCGCGGGGGGGCGGTTGGCCGAGCAGTACTTC | CASSSYIAGGRLAEQYF
TRBJ1-6 | . | . | TRBV28 | TGTGCCAGCAGCACGGTGGGGAGCTCCTATAATTCACCCCTCCACTTT | CASSTVGSSYNSPLHF
TRBJ1-4 | . | . | TRBV27 | TGTGTCCAGCGGGCAGAGGATGAAAAACTGTTTTTT | CVQRAEDEKLFF
TRBJ1-2 | once | . | TRBV10-2 | TGCGCCAGCAGTGCGGGGGCTAACTATGGCTACACCTTC | CASSAGANYGYTF
TRBJ1-6 | . | . | TRBV27 | TGTGCCAGCAGTTTAGCTCGCATTAGCAATTCACCCCTCCACTTT | CASSLARISNSPLHF
TRBJ2-7 | . | . | TRBV27 | TGTGCCAGCAGTTTATCGAGTACAGGGTTCTCCTACGAGCAGTACTTC | CASSLSSTGFSYEQYF
TRBJ2-1 | . | TRBD1 | TRBV5-1 | TGCGCCAGCAGCTTGCAAGCGACAGGGAATTTTAATGAGCAGTTCTTC | CASSLQATGNFNEQFF